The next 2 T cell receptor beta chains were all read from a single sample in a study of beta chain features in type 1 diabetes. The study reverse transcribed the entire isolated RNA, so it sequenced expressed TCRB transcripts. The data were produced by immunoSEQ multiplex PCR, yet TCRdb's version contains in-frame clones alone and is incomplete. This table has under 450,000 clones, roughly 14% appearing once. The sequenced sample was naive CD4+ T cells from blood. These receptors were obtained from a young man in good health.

CDR3 coding DNA: TGCGCCAGCAGCCAAGATCTATGGGGGGGGCCCTACGAGCAGTACTTC. It is translated as CASSQDLWGGPYEQYF. The V and J genes are TRBV4-3 and TRBJ2-7; D might be TRBD2 (7 bases). V was cut by 0 bases and J by 2 bases, with 14 bases left in between. This CDR3 contains 16 residues. Germline assignment: CDR1 LGHNA and CDR2 YSLEER.

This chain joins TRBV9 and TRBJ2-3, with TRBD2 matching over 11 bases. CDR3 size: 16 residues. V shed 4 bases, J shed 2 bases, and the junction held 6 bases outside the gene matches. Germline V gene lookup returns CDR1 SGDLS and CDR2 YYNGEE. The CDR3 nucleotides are TGTGCCAGCAGCATATCTAGCGGGAGGTTCACAGATACGCAGTATTTT. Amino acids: CASSISSGRFTDTQYF. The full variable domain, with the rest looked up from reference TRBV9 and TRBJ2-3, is DSGVTQTPKHLITATGQRVTLRCSPRSGDLSVYWYQQSLDQGLQFLIQYYNGEERAKGNILERFSAQQFPDLHSELNLSSLELGDSALYFCASSISSGRFTDTQYFGPGTRLTVL.